Reported below is one T cell receptor (beta chain). Its cognate antigen is unknown. During cDNA synthesis, UMIs that each contained a 6-nucleotide sample barcode were added by means of template switching. TCRalpha along with TCRbeta cDNA was subjected to two nested PCRs lasting around 15 and 9 cycles. TCRdb re-called the 5' RACE reads; every CDR3 protein appears as one record, without DNA. The sample includes some 170,000 distinct CDR3 sequences. These data are taken from a study of monozygotic twins with inflammatory bowel disease. General study points: Whereas healthy co-twins had higher TCRbeta diversity (inverse Simpson), IBD patients had lower diversity.

Sequencing was performed on blood. The origin of this receptor is a human donor with ulcerative colitis or Crohn's disease, or a healthy co-twin of an affected twin (not recorded which).

CDR3 residues: CASRPGLRPIFEQYF. The chain joins TRBV28 to TRBJ2-7; lacking DNA, the TRBD1 call made by TCRdb goes unchecked. The CDR3 is 15 residues long. Germline V gene sequence: CDR1 MDHEN, CDR2 SYDVKM.